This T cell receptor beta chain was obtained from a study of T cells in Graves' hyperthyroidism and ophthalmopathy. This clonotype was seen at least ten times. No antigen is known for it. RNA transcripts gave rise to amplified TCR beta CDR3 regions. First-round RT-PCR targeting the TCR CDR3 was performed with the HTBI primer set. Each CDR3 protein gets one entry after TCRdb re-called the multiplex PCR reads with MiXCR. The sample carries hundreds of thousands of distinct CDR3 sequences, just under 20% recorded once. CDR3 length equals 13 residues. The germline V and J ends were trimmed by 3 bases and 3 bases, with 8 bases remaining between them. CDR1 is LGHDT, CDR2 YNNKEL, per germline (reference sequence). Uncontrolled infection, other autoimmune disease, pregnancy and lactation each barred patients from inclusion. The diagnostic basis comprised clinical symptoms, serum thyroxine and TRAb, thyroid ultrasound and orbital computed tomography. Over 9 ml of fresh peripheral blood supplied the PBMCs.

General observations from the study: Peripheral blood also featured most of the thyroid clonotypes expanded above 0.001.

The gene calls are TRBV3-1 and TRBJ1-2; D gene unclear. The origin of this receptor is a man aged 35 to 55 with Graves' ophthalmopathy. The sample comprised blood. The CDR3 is CASSQVADYGYTF. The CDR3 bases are TGTGCCAGCAGCCAGGTAGCGGACTATGGCTACACCTTC. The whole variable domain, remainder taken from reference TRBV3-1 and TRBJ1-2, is DTAVSQTPKYLVTQMGNDKSIKCEQNLGHDTMYWYKQDSKKFLKIMFSYNNKELIINETVPNRFSPKSPDKAHLNLHINSLELGDSAVYFCASSQVADYGYTFGSGTRLTVV.